These 12 T cell receptor beta chains came from one sample sequenced in a study of T cells expressing NK-cell markers. TCRdb re-called the 5' RACE reads and catalogs CDR3 proteins one per entry, DNA excluded. Recorded for this sample: approximately 550,000 distinct CDR3 sequences. The sample consisted of blood T cells: a sorted CD56 or NKG2C T cell subset, CD4+ or CD8+ T cells, or bulk PBMC T cells (not recorded which). Source of these receptors: a man younger than 35 in good health.

The V gene is TRBV5-1, the J gene TRBJ1-1; without DNA, the TCRdb call of TRBD1 cannot be checked. Germline values: CDR1 SGHRS, CDR2 YFSETQ. The CDR3 has 14 residues. CDR3 protein: CASANGGINTEAFF.

The chain is built from TRBV27 and TRBJ2-7; TCRdb lists TRBD1, though no DNA is available to test this call. The germline CDR1 and CDR2 sequences are MNHEY and SMNVEV (reference sequence). The CDR3 has 14 amino acids. CDR3 region: CASSPLDTTYEQYF.

The genes are TRBV4-1 and TRBJ2-3; TCRdb's assignment of TRBD1 cannot be checked, as there is no DNA. The CDR3 consists of 15 residues. From germline, CDR1 is MGHRA and CDR2 YSYEKL. The CDR3 reads CASSPQLTGTDTQYF.

The chain has TRBV4-2 and TRBJ2-1; without DNA, the TCRdb call of TRBD2 cannot be checked. Looked up from germline, CDR1 is LGHNA and CDR2 is YNFKEQ. The CDR3 runs 14 residues. The CDR3: CASSQSGLAGGPFF.

The genes are TRBV5-1 and TRBJ2-1; TCRdb gives TRBD1 as the D gene, but with no DNA this cannot be confirmed. Germline loops: CDR1 SGHRS, CDR2 YFSETQ. This CDR3 has 15 residues. CDR3 residues: CASSLVQGQVNEQFF.

This sequence joins TRBV4-3 and TRBJ2-3; absent DNA, TCRdb's TRBD2 call cannot be checked. The CDR3 runs to 16 residues. In germline, CDR1 is LGHNA, CDR2 YSLEER. The CDR3 here is CASSQERSGYTDTQYF.

The rearrangement links TRBV28 to TRBJ1-4; TCRdb's D gene call, TRBD1, goes unchecked for lack of DNA. CDR1 MDHEN and CDR2 SYDVKM come from the germline V gene. This CDR3 comprises 16 residues. This CDR3 reads CASSLSRGRPNEKLFF.

The rearrangement joins TRBV24-1 to TRBJ2-1; TCRdb's D gene call, TRBD2, goes unchecked for lack of DNA. CDR1 is KGHDR, CDR2 SFDVKD, per germline. The CDR3 has 13 residues. CDR3 in amino acids: CATSDPGLVEQFF.

J is TRBJ2-7 and V is TRBV25-1. The CDR3 loop spans 11 amino acids. Germline values: CDR1 MGHDK, CDR2 SYGVNS. CDR3: CASSEWGEQYF.

J is TRBJ2-3 and V is TRBV5-6; TCRdb picks TRBD1, but there is no DNA to check that call. CDR1 is SGHDT and CDR2 is YYEEEE in the germline V gene. CDR3 length: 16 amino acids. The CDR3 sequence: CASSPLRGGFTDTQYF.

This chain links TRBV6-2 or TRBV6-3 with TRBJ2-7; the D call from TCRdb, TRBD1, cannot be confirmed without DNA. Germline V gives CDR1 MNHEY, CDR2 SVGEGT. The CDR3 extends over 11 amino acids. CDR3 in amino acids: CASSTGVEQYF.

The rearrangement links TRBV4-3 to TRBJ1-2; the D call of TRBD1 rests on TCRdb alone, since no DNA is present to check it. The CDR3 contains 15 residues. Germline-derived CDR1 and CDR2 are LGHNA and YSLEER. CDR3 in amino acids: CASSQDSQGVSGYTF.